Below, 14 T cell receptor beta chains from the same sample are listed, as sequenced in a study of immune heterogeneity within non-small cell lung tumors. At 550 to 600 ng per sample, bulk tumor genomic DNA provided the template. Several spatially distant biopsies were obtained per primary tumor intraoperatively. These patients got curative surgery after being newly diagnosed with untreated non-small cell lung cancer. The TCR beta CDR3 region was amplified by multiplex PCR employing 32 V and 13 J primers. TCRdb re-analysed the multiplex PCR reads in MiXCR, keeping a single row per CDR3 protein. The sample has 21,000 or so distinct CDR3 sequences, around 28% seen once. The sample taken for sequencing was lung tumor tissue. The origin of the receptors is a man aged 40-49 years with non-small cell lung cancer.

This clonotype has ten or more counts. The rearrangement uses TRBV20-1 and TRBJ1-3, with D hard to call. The V gene's germline CDR1 is DFQATT and CDR2 SNEGSKA (reference sequence). V was pared by 2 bases and J by 4 bases, with 9 bases between. This CDR3 contains 13 residues. CDR3 loop: CSARLLGGNTIYF. DNA for the CDR3: TGCAGTGCTAGACTCCTTGGGGGAAACACCATATATTTT.

This clonotype was recorded a few times. This chain uses TRBV6-1 with TRBJ2-1; TRBD1 agrees at 9 bases. Germline V gene data show CDR1 as MNHNS and CDR2 as SASEGT. The J segment lost 6 bases and the V segment lost 2 bases, leaving 2 bases of the junction unmatched. There are 14 residues in the CDR3. The CDR3 is CASSERTGANEQFF. The CDR3 region has the DNA TGTGCCAGCAGTGAAAGGACAGGGGCCAATGAGCAGTTCTTC.

V gene TRBV12-3 or TRBV12-4 combines with J gene TRBJ1-1, with 8 bases matching TRBD1. The J segment lost 4 bases and the V segment lost 6 bases, leaving 7 bases of the junction unmatched. CDR3 length equals 14 residues. As DNA, the CDR3 is TGTGCCAGCAGACCCCTCGACAGGGGCACTGAAGCTTTCTTT. It specifies CASRPLDRGTEAFF.

This clonotype occurred a few times. This chain links TRBV20-1 with TRBJ1-5, with TRBD1 matching 8 bases. CDR1 and CDR2 from the germline V gene are DFQATT and SNEGSKA (reference sequence). V shed 0 bases, J shed 5 bases, and the junction held 9 bases outside the gene matches. CDR3 size: 16 residues. Written as DNA, the CDR3 is TGCAGTGCTAGAGAGGCAGGGGGCTTTTTGTATCAGCCCCAGCATTTT. Its translation: CSAREAGGFLYQPQHF.

This clonotype occurred many times. This chain connects TRBV6-1 to TRBJ1-5; D ambiguous. V was clipped by 8 bases and J by 0 bases, with 8 bases between them. Germline V gene sequence: CDR1 MNHNS, CDR2 SASEGT. This CDR3 spans 13 amino acids. CDR3 DNA: TGTGCCAGCGGGGAGACTAGCAATCAGCCCCAGCATTTT. Encoded protein: CASGETSNQPQHF.

The chain combines TRBV3-1 with TRBJ2-1; 8 bases are shared with TRBD2. After removal of 9 bases from V and 10 bases from J, the junction contained 14 bases not matched to a gene. This CDR3 has 14 residues. Germline V CDR1 and CDR2: LGHDT, YNNKEL (reference sequence). The DNA for the CDR3 is TGTGCCAGTACCTTTCGGGGGGGAGATGGAGAGCAGTTCTTC. This codes for CASTFRGGDGEQFF.

By its share, this clonotype is medium-sized. The chain employs TRBV5-1 and TRBJ2-3, with D hard to call. V dropped 0 bases and J dropped 2 bases, with 7 bases sitting between them. Germline CDR1 SGHRS, CDR2 YFSETQ. The CDR3 spans 14 residues. For the CDR3, the DNA is TGCGCCAGCAGCTTGGCTGAATCCACAGATACGCAGTATTTT. Its translation is CASSLAESTDTQYF.

On this clonotype: A much larger clone differs from this one at a single base, so this may be a read error. The chain has TRBV19 and TRBJ2-7, with D perhaps TRBD1 or TRBD2 (5 bases each). Germline loops: CDR1 LNHDA, CDR2 SQIVND (reference sequence). The V and J ends lost 7 bases and 0 bases respectively, with 16 bases between them. This CDR3 spans 15 amino acids. The CDR3 is CASTHGTVASYEQYF. In DNA form, the CDR3 reads TGTGCCAGTACTCACGGGACGGTCGCCTCCTACGAGCAGTACTTC.

This clonotype is deemed medium-sized (0.01 to 0.1%). The V gene is TRBV6-1, the J gene TRBJ1-6; 7 positions match TRBD1. The germline V gene has CDR1 MNHNS and CDR2 SASEGT. This CDR3 comprises 15 residues. J was trimmed by 7 bases and V by 5 bases; bases with no gene match: 8. The CDR3 region is CASSPTGTANSPLHF. The CDR3 coding sequence is TGTGCCAGCAGTCCGACCGGGACAGCAAATTCACCCCTCCACTTT.

In its sample, this clonotype was seen many times. The chain combines TRBV11-3 with TRBJ2-7, with 7 bases lining up with TRBD1. The length of the CDR3 is 14 residues. Looked up from germline, CDR1 is SGHNT and CDR2 is YENEEA. The trim removed 2 bases at V and 3 bases at J, leaving 4 bases unmatched. The CDR3 nucleotides read TGTGCCAGCAGCTTACCCTGGACAGGCTACGAGCAGTACTTC. This codes for CASSLPWTGYEQYF.

With respect to this clonotype: This sequence may be a read error, since a much larger clone differs from it by one base. The CDR3 does not end in the conserved phenylalanine or tryptophan, so this is likely a read error. This chain connects TRBV20-1 to TRBJ1-6, with 9 bases that match TRBD1. Per germline, CDR1 DFQATT and CDR2 SNEGSKA (reference sequence). The CDR3 extends over 15 amino acids. The V segment lost 4 bases and the J segment 5 bases; nucleotides outside the gene matches: 6. CDR3 sequence: CSAKTGGSDNSPLHY. CDR3 sequence (DNA): TGCAGTGCTAAAACAGGGGGCAGCGATAATTCACCCCTCCACTAT.

About this clonotype: A much larger clone differs from this one at a single base, so this may be a read error. This chain connects TRBV5-5 to TRBJ2-7, with D possibly being TRBD1 or TRBD2 (5 bases each). The CDR3 sequence is 14 residues long. Trimming stripped 4 bases from V and 3 bases from J, with 14 bases between. Germline assignment: CDR1 SGHKS and CDR2 YYEKEE (reference sequence). The CDR3, as DNA: TGTGCCAGCAGCCTCAGGGTGGCGGGCTACGAGCAGTACTTC. It specifies CASSLRVAGYEQYF. The complete variable domain, with remaining parts taken from reference TRBV5-5 and TRBJ2-7, reads DAGVTQSPTHLIKTRGQQVTLRCSPISGHKSVSWYQQVLGQGPQFIFQYYEKEERGRGNFPDRFSARQFPNYSSELNVNALLLGDSALYLCASSLRVAGYEQYFGPGTRLTVT.

This clonotype was recorded many times. The J gene is TRBJ2-1, the V gene TRBV7-9; TRBD2 matches 7 bases. The CDR3 extends over 17 amino acids. Trimming took 1 base from V and 0 from J; bases not matched to a gene: 6. Germline V gene data show CDR1 as SEHNR and CDR2 as FQNEAQ (reference sequence). DNA for the CDR3: TGTGCCAGCAGCTTAGGGCGCGGCGGGGGCTCCTACAATGAGCAGTTCTTC. Translating gives CASSLGRGGGSYNEQFF.

The chain has TRBV9 and TRBJ2-3; weak D call: TRBD1 (6 bases). CDR1 and CDR2 (germline): SGDLS, YYNGEE. The CDR3 runs 13 residues. Trimming removed 4 bases from V and 4 bases from J, with 10 bases in between. CDR3 loop: CASSLQGSDTQYF. In DNA, the CDR3 is TGTGCCAGCAGCCTTCAGGGGTCAGATACGCAGTATTTT.